This TCR beta chain was sequenced during a study of T cells expressing NK-cell markers. From its re-call of the 5' RACE reads, TCRdb lists each CDR3 protein once, without DNA. The sample's table shows about 540,000 distinct CDR3 sequences. The CDR3 covers 18 residues. The rearrangement uses TRBV12-3 or TRBV12-4 and TRBJ2-3; TCRdb proposes TRBD1, but this gene call is untestable without DNA. The source of this sequence is a man aged 18 to 29 in good health. Material: blood T cells: a sorted CD56 or NKG2C T cell subset, CD4+ or CD8+ T cells, or bulk PBMC T cells (not recorded which). CDR3 sequence reads: CASSSPGWAVASTDTQYF.